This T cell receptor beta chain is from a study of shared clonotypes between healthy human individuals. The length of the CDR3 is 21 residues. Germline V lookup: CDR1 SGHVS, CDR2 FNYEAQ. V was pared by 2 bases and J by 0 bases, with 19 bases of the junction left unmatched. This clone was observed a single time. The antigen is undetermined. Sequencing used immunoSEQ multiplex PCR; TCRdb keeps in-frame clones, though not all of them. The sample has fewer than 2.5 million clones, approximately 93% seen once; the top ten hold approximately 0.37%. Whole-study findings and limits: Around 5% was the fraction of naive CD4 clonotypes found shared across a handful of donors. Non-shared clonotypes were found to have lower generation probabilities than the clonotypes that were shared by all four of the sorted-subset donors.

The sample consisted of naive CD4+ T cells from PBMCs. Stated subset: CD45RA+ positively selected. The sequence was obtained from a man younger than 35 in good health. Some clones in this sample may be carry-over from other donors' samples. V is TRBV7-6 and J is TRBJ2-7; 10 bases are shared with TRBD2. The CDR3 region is CASSLMPLRLAGVRISYEQYF. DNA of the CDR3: TGTGCCAGCAGCTTAATGCCCCTGCGACTAGCGGGTGTGAGAATCTCCTACGAGCAGTACTTC.